Listed below are T cell receptor beta chains from one sample, sequenced in a study of blood T cells in healthy people across ages. TCRdb fed the 5' RACE reads into MiXCR, producing one record per CDR3 protein. Here the sample spans over a million distinct CDR3 sequences, roughly 40% being singletons. Sequencing used blood. The receptors originated from a woman younger than 35 in good health. CDR3s include the opening cysteine and the closing phenylalanine or tryptophan. Each record gives: clone size, V gene, J gene, D gene, CDR3 protein, CDR3 DNA. The D gene is left open where the match is weak. Some rows mark clone size as missing; the rest say once, few, many or name a class of expanded clone.

clone size: NA; V gene: TRBV20-1; J gene: TRBJ2-7; D gene: TRBD2; CDR3 protein: CSARDRGGQQYF; CDR3 DNA: TGCAGTGCTAGAGATCGGGGGGGGCAACAGTACTTC
clone size: NA; V gene: TRBV20-1; J gene: TRBJ1-2; D gene: NA; CDR3 protein: CSLAGSNYGYTF; CDR3 DNA: TGCAGTCTAGCAGGGTCTAACTATGGCTACACCTTC
clone size: few; V gene: TRBV2; J gene: TRBJ2-7; D gene: TRBD2; CDR3 protein: CAIGREGLAGGSSYEQYF; CDR3 DNA: TGTGCCATCGGGAGAGAGGGACTAGCGGGCGGGAGCTCCTACGAGCAGTACTTC
clone size: NA; V gene: TRBV2; J gene: TRBJ1-2; D gene: NA; CDR3 protein: CASSYTGTNYGYTF; CDR3 DNA: TGTGCCAGCAGTTATACAGGGACTAACTATGGCTACACCTTC
clone size: NA; V gene: TRBV12-3/TRBV12-4; J gene: TRBJ2-3; D gene: NA; CDR3 protein: CASSLSTVGDTQYF; CDR3 DNA: TGTGCCAGCAGTTTGTCTACTGTGGGCGATACGCAGTATTTT
clone size: NA; V gene: TRBV2; J gene: TRBJ2-5; D gene: NA; CDR3 protein: CASSDGLRETQYF; CDR3 DNA: TGTGCCAGCAGTGACGGCCTAAGAGAGACCCAGTACTTC
clone size: few; V gene: TRBV20-1; J gene: TRBJ2-1; D gene: TRBD2; CDR3 protein: CSAGMTSGRSYNEQFF; CDR3 DNA: TGCAGTGCTGGGATGACTAGCGGGCGCTCCTACAATGAGCAGTTCTTC
clone size: NA; V gene: TRBV29-1; J gene: TRBJ2-1; D gene: NA; CDR3 protein: CSVPHRVQDNEQFF; CDR3 DNA: TGCAGCGTTCCCCACCGGGTCCAAGACAATGAGCAGTTCTTC
clone size: NA; V gene: TRBV7-2; J gene: TRBJ1-2; D gene: NA; CDR3 protein: CASSFPGVLYGYTF; CDR3 DNA: TGTGCCAGCAGCTTCCCGGGGGTCCTATATGGCTACACCTTC
clone size: NA; V gene: TRBV7-9; J gene: TRBJ1-2; D gene: TRBD1; CDR3 protein: CASSFGGAGGANYGYTF; CDR3 DNA: TGTGCCAGCAGCTTCGGAGGGGCAGGGGGAGCTAACTATGGCTACACCTTC
clone size: NA; V gene: TRBV19; J gene: TRBJ2-1; D gene: TRBD2; CDR3 protein: CASRNGLAGVRYNEQFF; CDR3 DNA: TGTGCCAGTAGGAACGGACTAGCGGGAGTTCGCTACAATGAGCAGTTCTTC
clone size: few; V gene: TRBV25-1; J gene: TRBJ2-1; D gene: TRBD1; CDR3 protein: CATHPDRTYNEQFF; CDR3 DNA: TGTGCCACCCACCCGGACAGGACCTACAATGAGCAGTTCTTC
clone size: many; V gene: TRBV11-2; J gene: TRBJ2-7; D gene: TRBD1; CDR3 protein: CASSPLSRTGTYEQYF; CDR3 DNA: TGTGCCAGCAGCCCCTTGTCCCGGACAGGAACCTACGAGCAGTACTTC
clone size: few; V gene: TRBV6-1; J gene: TRBJ2-1; D gene: NA; CDR3 protein: CASSEVGGSYNEQFF; CDR3 DNA: TGTGCCAGCAGTGAGGTTGGAGGCTCCTACAATGAGCAGTTCTTC
clone size: once; V gene: TRBV20-1; J gene: TRBJ1-1; D gene: NA; CDR3 protein: CSARGTRNTEAFF; CDR3 DNA: TGCAGTGCTAGGGGGACACGTAACACTGAAGCTTTCTTT
clone size: NA; V gene: TRBV6-5; J gene: TRBJ2-7; D gene: NA; CDR3 protein: CASSYSIKGSEQYF; CDR3 DNA: TGTGCCAGCAGTTACTCGATCAAGGGTAGCGAGCAGTACTTC
clone size: NA; V gene: TRBV5-1; J gene: TRBJ1-2; D gene: TRBD1; CDR3 protein: CASTGTGGSYGYTF; CDR3 DNA: TGCGCCAGTACCGGGACAGGGGGGTCCTATGGCTACACCTTC
clone size: NA; V gene: TRBV20-1; J gene: TRBJ2-7; D gene: NA; CDR3 protein: CSAPNPGPEQYF; CDR3 DNA: TGCAGTGCTCCTAACCCGGGGCCCGAGCAGTACTTC
clone size: once; V gene: TRBV20-1; J gene: TRBJ1-1; D gene: NA; CDR3 protein: CSAPTPPGTEAFF; CDR3 DNA: TGCAGTGCCCCAACCCCGCCAGGCACTGAAGCTTTCTTT
clone size: NA; V gene: TRBV5-8; J gene: TRBJ2-5; D gene: TRBD1; CDR3 protein: CASSPDRALQETQYF; CDR3 DNA: TGTGCCAGCAGCCCGGACAGGGCCCTACAAGAGACCCAGTACTTC
clone size: few; V gene: TRBV18; J gene: TRBJ2-3; D gene: NA; CDR3 protein: CASSPKSGTDTQYF; CDR3 DNA: TGTGCCAGCTCACCAAAATCTGGAACAGATACGCAGTATTTT
clone size: NA; V gene: TRBV11-2; J gene: TRBJ2-5; D gene: NA; CDR3 protein: CASSLFYVGDEQYF; CDR3 DNA: TGTGCCAGCAGCTTATTTTACGTGGGGGATGAGCAGTACTTC
clone size: NA; V gene: TRBV24-1; J gene: TRBJ2-1; D gene: TRBD2; CDR3 protein: CATSDPGLAGAYNEQFF; CDR3 DNA: TGTGCCACCAGTGATCCGGGACTAGCGGGAGCCTACAATGAGCAGTTCTTC
clone size: NA; V gene: TRBV4-3; J gene: TRBJ2-7; D gene: NA; CDR3 protein: CASSQDHRGGGYEQYF; CDR3 DNA: TGCGCCAGCAGCCAAGATCACAGGGGGGGAGGATACGAGCAGTACTTC
clone size: once; V gene: TRBV12-3/TRBV12-4; J gene: TRBJ1-1; D gene: NA; CDR3 protein: CASGAGPAAFF; CDR3 DNA: TGTGCCAGCGGTGCGGGCCCAGCAGCTTTCTTT
clone size: NA; V gene: TRBV7-9; J gene: TRBJ1-2; D gene: TRBD1; CDR3 protein: CASSAATGENYGYTF; CDR3 DNA: TGTGCCAGCAGCGCTGCGACAGGGGAAAACTATGGCTACACCTTC
clone size: NA; V gene: TRBV13; J gene: TRBJ1-2; D gene: NA; CDR3 protein: CASSHDTGNYGYTF; CDR3 DNA: TGTGCCAGCAGCCACGACACAGGGAACTATGGCTACACCTTC
clone size: NA; V gene: TRBV20-1; J gene: TRBJ2-1; D gene: TRBD2; CDR3 protein: CSAPSRGGTKYNEQFF; CDR3 DNA: TGCAGTGCTCCTTCACGTGGGGGGACTAAATACAATGAGCAGTTCTTC
clone size: few; V gene: TRBV19; J gene: TRBJ1-2; D gene: NA; CDR3 protein: CASTARAYGYTF; CDR3 DNA: TGTGCCAGTACTGCCAGGGCCTATGGCTACACCTTC
clone size: NA; V gene: TRBV10-3; J gene: TRBJ2-7; D gene: NA; CDR3 protein: CAITREYYNEQYF; CDR3 DNA: TGTGCCATCACCAGAGAATACTACAATGAGCAGTACTTC
clone size: NA; V gene: TRBV6-1; J gene: TRBJ2-5; D gene: NA; CDR3 protein: CASSEARRDEQYF; CDR3 DNA: TGTGCCAGCAGTGAAGCGAGGCGAGATGAGCAGTACTTC
clone size: NA; V gene: TRBV29-1; J gene: TRBJ2-7; D gene: NA; CDR3 protein: CSARTGSRDEQYF; CDR3 DNA: TGCAGCGCCCGAACAGGGAGCAGAGACGAGCAGTACTTC
clone size: few; V gene: TRBV9; J gene: TRBJ2-1; D gene: TRBD2; CDR3 protein: CASSPRLAGGPWNEQFF; CDR3 DNA: TGTGCCAGCAGCCCTCGACTAGCGGGGGGTCCGTGGAATGAGCAGTTCTTC
clone size: NA; V gene: TRBV24-1; J gene: TRBJ2-1; D gene: TRBD2; CDR3 protein: CATGSGAGKNEQFF; CDR3 DNA: TGTGCCACCGGCTCAGGAGCGGGAAAAAATGAGCAGTTCTTC
clone size: NA; V gene: TRBV3-1; J gene: TRBJ1-5; D gene: TRBD1; CDR3 protein: CASRNRFTGQGALGKDQPQHF; CDR3 DNA: TGTGCCAGCAGGAACAGATTCACGGGACAGGGGGCTCTAGGTAAGGATCAGCCCCAGCATTTT
clone size: few; V gene: TRBV6-5; J gene: TRBJ1-2; D gene: NA; CDR3 protein: CASSPASGGRVYGYTF; CDR3 DNA: TGTGCCAGCAGTCCCGCCTCCGGGGGGCGCGTCTATGGCTACACCTTC
clone size: NA; V gene: TRBV14; J gene: TRBJ2-3; D gene: NA; CDR3 protein: CASSQDFVLGTDTQYF; CDR3 DNA: TGTGCCAGCAGCCAAGATTTCGTACTAGGCACAGATACGCAGTATTTT
clone size: NA; V gene: TRBV6-5; J gene: TRBJ2-6; D gene: NA; CDR3 protein: CASSYPGSNSGANVLTF; CDR3 DNA: TGTGCCAGCAGTTACCCAGGGTCAAACTCTGGGGCCAACGTCCTGACTTTC
clone size: many; V gene: TRBV4-1; J gene: TRBJ2-3; D gene: NA; CDR3 protein: CASSQDRVGDTDTQYF; CDR3 DNA: TGCGCCAGCAGCCAAGATAGGGTGGGGGACACAGATACGCAGTATTTT
clone size: few; V gene: TRBV3-1; J gene: TRBJ2-3; D gene: TRBD2; CDR3 protein: CASSHSGGQPFFTDTQYF; CDR3 DNA: TGTGCCAGCAGCCATAGCGGGGGCCAACCTTTTTTCACAGATACGCAGTATTTT
clone size: many; V gene: TRBV25-1; J gene: TRBJ2-4; D gene: NA; CDR3 protein: CASSGAKNIQYF; CDR3 DNA: TGTGCCAGCAGCGGGGCCAAAAACATTCAGTACTTC
clone size: few; V gene: TRBV2; J gene: TRBJ2-7; D gene: TRBD1; CDR3 protein: CASSGQGRGYEQYF; CDR3 DNA: TGTGCCAGCAGTGGACAGGGTAGGGGCTACGAGCAGTACTTC
clone size: few; V gene: TRBV5-1; J gene: TRBJ2-3; D gene: NA; CDR3 protein: CASSHEGFTDTQYF; CDR3 DNA: TGCGCCAGCAGCCACGAGGGCTTCACAGATACGCAGTATTTT
clone size: few; V gene: TRBV14; J gene: TRBJ2-1; D gene: NA; CDR3 protein: CASSEVRSEQFF; CDR3 DNA: TGTGCCAGCAGCGAAGTGAGGAGTGAGCAGTTCTTC
clone size: NA; V gene: TRBV28; J gene: TRBJ2-5; D gene: NA; CDR3 protein: CASSPSRGPETQYF; CDR3 DNA: TGTGCCAGCAGCCCCTCGAGAGGCCCAGAGACCCAGTACTTC
clone size: few; V gene: TRBV3-1; J gene: TRBJ1-4; D gene: NA; CDR3 protein: CASSQGAATNEKLFF; CDR3 DNA: TGTGCCAGCAGCCAAGGTGCGGCCACTAATGAAAAACTGTTTTTT
clone size: NA; V gene: TRBV20-1; J gene: TRBJ1-5; D gene: TRBD1; CDR3 protein: CSARDPKQGNNQPQHF; CDR3 DNA: TGCAGTGCTAGAGACCCTAAACAGGGGAACAATCAGCCCCAGCATTTT
clone size: NA; V gene: TRBV6-1; J gene: TRBJ2-7; D gene: TRBD2; CDR3 protein: CASSEWRGAGTTRNEQYF; CDR3 DNA: TGTGCCAGCAGTGAATGGCGAGGGGCAGGGACTACACGAAACGAGCAGTACTTC